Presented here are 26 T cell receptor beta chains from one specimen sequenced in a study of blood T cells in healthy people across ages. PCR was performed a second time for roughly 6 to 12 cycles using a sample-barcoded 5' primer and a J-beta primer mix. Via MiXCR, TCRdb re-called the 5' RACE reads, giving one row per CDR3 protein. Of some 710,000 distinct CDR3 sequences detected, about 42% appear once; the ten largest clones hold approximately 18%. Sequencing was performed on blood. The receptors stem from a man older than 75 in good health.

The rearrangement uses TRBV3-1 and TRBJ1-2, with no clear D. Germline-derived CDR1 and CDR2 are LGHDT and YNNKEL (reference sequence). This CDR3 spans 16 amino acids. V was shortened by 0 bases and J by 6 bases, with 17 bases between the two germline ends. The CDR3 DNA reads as TGTGCCAGCAGCCAAGAGCCCGGCGGATGGGATCATGGCTACACCTTC. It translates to CASSQEPGGWDHGYTF.

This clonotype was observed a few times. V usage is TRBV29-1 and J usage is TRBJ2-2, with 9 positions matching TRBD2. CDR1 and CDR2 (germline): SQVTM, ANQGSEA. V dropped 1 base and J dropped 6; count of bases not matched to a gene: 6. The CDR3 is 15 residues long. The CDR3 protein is CSVEGLAGLAGELFF. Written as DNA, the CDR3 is TGCAGCGTTGAAGGGCTAGCGGGACTCGCCGGGGAGCTGTTTTTT.

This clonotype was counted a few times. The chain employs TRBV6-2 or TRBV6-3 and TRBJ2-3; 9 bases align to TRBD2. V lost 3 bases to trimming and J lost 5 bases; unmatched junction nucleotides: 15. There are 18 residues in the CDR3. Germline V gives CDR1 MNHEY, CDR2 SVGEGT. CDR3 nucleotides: TGTGCCAGCAGTTATCTTGGACTAGCGTCCCGGGGGGAAGATACGCAGTATTTT. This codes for CASSYLGLASRGEDTQYF.

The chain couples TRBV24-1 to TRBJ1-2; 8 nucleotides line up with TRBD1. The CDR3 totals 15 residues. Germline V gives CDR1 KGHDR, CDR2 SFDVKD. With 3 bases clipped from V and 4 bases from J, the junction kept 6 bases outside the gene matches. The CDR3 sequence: CATSDRTGNGYGYTF. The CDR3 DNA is TGTGCCACCAGTGATCGGACAGGGAACGGCTATGGCTACACCTTC.

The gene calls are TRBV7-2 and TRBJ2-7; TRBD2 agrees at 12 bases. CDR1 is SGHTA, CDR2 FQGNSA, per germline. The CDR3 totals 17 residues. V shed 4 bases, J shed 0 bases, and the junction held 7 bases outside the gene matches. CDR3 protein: CASSSVGLAGNSYEQYF. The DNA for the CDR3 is TGTGCCAGCAGCTCTGTGGGACTAGCGGGCAACTCCTACGAGCAGTACTTC.

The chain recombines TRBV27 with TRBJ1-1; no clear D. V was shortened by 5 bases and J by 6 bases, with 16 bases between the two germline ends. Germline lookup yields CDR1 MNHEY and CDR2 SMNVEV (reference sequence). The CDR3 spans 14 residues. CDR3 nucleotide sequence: TGTGCCAGCAGTACTGGGCCCTACGGGTCTGAAGCTTTCTTT. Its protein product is CASSTGPYGSEAFF.

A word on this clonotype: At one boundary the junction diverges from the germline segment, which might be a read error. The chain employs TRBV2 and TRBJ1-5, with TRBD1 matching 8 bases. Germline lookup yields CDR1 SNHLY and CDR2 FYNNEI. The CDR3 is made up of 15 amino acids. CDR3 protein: CASSGDRQPNQPKHF. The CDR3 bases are TGTGCCAGCAGTGGGGACAGGCAACCCAATCAGCCCAAGCATTTT.

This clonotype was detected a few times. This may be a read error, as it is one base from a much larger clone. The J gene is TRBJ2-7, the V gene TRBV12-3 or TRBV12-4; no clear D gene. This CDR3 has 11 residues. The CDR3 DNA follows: TGTGCCAGCAGTCCCCGCTACGAGCTGTACTTC. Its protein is CASSPRYELYF.

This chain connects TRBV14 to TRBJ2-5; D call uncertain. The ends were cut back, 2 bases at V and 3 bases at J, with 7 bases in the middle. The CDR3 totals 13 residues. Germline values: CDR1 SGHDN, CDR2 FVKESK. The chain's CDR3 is CASSQNLEETQYF. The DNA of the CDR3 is TGTGCCAGCAGCCAAAATCTCGAAGAGACCCAGTACTTC.

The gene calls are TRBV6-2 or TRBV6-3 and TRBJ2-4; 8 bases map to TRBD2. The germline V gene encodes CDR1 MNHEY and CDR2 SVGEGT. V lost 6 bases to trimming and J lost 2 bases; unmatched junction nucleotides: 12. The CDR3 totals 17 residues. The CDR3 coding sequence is TGTGCCAGCAGCCCCGTCCGAGCGGGGGTGACCAAAAACATTCAGTACTTC. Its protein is CASSPVRAGVTKNIQYF.

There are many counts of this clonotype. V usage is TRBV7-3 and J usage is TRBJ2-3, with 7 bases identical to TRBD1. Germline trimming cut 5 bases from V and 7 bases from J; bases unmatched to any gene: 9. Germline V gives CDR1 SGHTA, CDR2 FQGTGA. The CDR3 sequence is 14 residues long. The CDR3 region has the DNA TGTGCCAGCAGCCTCACTAACAGGGGACATACGCAGTATTTT. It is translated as CASSLTNRGHTQYF.

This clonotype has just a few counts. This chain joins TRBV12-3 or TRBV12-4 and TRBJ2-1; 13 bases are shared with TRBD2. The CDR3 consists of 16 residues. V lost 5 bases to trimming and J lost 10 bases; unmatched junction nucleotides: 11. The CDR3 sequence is CASSPGLAGVWGEQFF. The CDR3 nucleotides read TGTGCCAGCAGTCCCGGACTAGCGGGGGTTTGGGGGGAGCAGTTCTTC.

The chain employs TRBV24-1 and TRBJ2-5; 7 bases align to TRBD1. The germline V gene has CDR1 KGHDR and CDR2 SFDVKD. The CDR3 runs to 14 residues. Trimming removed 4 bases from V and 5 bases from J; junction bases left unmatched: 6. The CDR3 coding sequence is TGTGCCACCAGTGACCGGACAGGTGGGGAGACCCAGTACTTC. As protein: CATSDRTGGETQYF.

The CDR3 is CSAQGPLNTEAFF. The CDR3 DNA sequence: TGCAGTGCCCAGGGGCCCTTGAACACTGAAGCTTTCTTT. V usage is TRBV20-1 and J usage is TRBJ1-1, with a tentative D call TRBD1 (6 bases). CDR1 DFQATT and CDR2 SNEGSKA come from the germline V gene (reference sequence). CDR3 length: 13 amino acids. Trimming removed 6 bases from V and 0 bases from J, with 11 bases in between.

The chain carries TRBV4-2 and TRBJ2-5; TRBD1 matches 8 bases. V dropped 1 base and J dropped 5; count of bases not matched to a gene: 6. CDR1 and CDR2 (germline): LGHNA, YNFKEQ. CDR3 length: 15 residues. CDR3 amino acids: CASSQAQGAWETQYF. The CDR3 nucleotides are TGTGCCAGCAGCCAAGCCCAGGGGGCTTGGGAGACCCAGTACTTC.

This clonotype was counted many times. CDR3 coding DNA: TGCGCCAGCAGCTTGACGCGGGACTCCTACGAGCAGTACTTC. It codes for CASSLTRDSYEQYF. The chain combines TRBV5-1 with TRBJ2-7; D perhaps matches TRBD2 (6 bases). The CDR3 has 14 residues. Germline values: CDR1 SGHRS, CDR2 YFSETQ. The germline V and J ends were trimmed by 1 base and 0 bases, with 8 bases remaining between them.

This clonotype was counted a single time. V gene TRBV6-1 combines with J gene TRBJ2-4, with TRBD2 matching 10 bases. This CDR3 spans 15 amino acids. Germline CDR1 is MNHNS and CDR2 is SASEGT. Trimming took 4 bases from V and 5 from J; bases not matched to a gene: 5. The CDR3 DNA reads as TGTGCCAGCAGTGTGGCTAGCGGGGGCCAAAACATTCAGTACTTC. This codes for CASSVASGGQNIQYF.

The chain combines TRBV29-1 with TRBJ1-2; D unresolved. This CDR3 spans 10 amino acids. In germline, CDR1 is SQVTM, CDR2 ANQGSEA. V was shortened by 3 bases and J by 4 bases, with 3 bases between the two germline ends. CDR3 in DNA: TGCAGCGTTGACAGCTATGGCTACACCTTC. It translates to CSVDSYGYTF.

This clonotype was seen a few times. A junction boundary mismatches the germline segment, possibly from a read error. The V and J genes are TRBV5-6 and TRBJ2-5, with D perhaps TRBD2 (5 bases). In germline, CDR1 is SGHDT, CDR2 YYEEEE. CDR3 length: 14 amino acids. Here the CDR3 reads CTSSLMRAQETQYF. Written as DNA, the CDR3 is TGTACCAGCAGCTTGATGAGGGCCCAAGAGACCCAGTACTTC.

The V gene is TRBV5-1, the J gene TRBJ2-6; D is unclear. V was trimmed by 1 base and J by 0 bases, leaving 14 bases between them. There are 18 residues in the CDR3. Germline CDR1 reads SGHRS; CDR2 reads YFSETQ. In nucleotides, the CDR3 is TGCGCCAGCAGCTTGATGGTAGCTTATCGCTCTGGGGCCAACGTCCTGACTTTC. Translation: CASSLMVAYRSGANVLTF.

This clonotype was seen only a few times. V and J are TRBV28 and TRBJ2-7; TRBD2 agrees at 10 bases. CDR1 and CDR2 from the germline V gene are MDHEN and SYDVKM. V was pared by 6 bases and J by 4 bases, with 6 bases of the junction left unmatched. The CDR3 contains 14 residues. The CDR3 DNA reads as TGTGCCAGCAGGAGGACTAGCGGACATTACGAGCAGTACTTC. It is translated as CASRRTSGHYEQYF.

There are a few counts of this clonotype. DNA of the CDR3: TGTGCCAGCAGCCCGGGCCGACTAGCCAAAAACATTCAGTACTTC. Protein: CASSPGRLAKNIQYF. V usage is TRBV7-2 and J usage is TRBJ2-4; no reliable D call. Germline values: CDR1 SGHTA, CDR2 FQGNSA. The CDR3 has 15 amino acids. Trimming cost V 5 bases and J 0 bases, with 11 bases left between them. The full variable domain, completed using reference TRBV7-2 and TRBJ2-4, is GAGVSQSPSNKVTEKGKDVELRCDPISGHTALYWYRQSLGQGLEFLIYFQGNSAPDKSGLPSDRFSAERTGGSVSTLTIQRTQQEDSAVYLCASSPGRLAKNIQYFGAGTRLSVL.

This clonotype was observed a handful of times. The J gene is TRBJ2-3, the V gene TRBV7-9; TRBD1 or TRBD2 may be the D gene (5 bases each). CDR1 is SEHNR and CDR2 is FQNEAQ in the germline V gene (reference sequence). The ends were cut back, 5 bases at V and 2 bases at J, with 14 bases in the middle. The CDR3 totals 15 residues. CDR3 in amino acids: CASSNRDPHTDTQYF. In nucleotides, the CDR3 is TGTGCCAGCAGCAACCGGGACCCACACACAGATACGCAGTATTTT.

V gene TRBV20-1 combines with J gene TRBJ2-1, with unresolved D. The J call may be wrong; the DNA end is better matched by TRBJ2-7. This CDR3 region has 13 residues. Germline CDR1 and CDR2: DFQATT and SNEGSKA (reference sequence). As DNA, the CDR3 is TGCAGTGCTAGGACTGGGGAACCCAATGAGCAGTACTTC. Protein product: CSARTGEPNEQYF.

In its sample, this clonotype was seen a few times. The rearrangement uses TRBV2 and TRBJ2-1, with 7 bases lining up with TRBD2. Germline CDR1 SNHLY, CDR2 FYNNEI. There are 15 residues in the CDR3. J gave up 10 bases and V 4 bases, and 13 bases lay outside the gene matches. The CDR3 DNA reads TGTGCCAGCAGTGTCTCTAGCGGAGGGGAGGGAGAGCAGTTCTTC. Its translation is CASSVSSGGEGEQFF.

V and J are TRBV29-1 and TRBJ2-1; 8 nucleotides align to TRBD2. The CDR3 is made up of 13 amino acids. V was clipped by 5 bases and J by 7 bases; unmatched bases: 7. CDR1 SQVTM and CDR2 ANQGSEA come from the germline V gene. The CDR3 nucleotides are TGCAGCGTTTGGGAGCGGGAGAAGAATGAGCAGTTCTTC. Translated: CSVWEREKNEQFF.